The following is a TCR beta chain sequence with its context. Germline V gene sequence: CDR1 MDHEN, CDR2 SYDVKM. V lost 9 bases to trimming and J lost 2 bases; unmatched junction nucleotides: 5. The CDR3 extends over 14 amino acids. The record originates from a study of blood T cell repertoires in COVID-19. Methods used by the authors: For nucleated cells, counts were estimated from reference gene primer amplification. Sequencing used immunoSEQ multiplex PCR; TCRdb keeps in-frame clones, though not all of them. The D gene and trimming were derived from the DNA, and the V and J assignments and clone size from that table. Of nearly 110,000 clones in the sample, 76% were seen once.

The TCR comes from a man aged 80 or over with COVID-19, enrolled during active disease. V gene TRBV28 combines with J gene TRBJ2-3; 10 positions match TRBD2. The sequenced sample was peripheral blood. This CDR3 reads CASKREGYTDTQYF. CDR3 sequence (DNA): TGTGCCAGTAAGCGGGAGGGGTACACAGATACGCAGTATTTT.